The present entry profiles one T cell receptor (beta chain) with its context. This clone was picked up one time. Which antigen it targets is not known. Qualities for individual bases were not recorded, and no much larger clone is one base off. TCRbeta CDR3 regions were amplified from genomic DNA by means of the immunoSEQ Assay, a bias-controlled multiplex PCR. Per the authors' processing: The number of nucleated cells in each sample was estimated by amplification of reference gene primers within the assay. Sequence reads were collapsed and filtered to measure the absolute abundance of every unique TCRbeta CDR3 rearrangement. Productive Simpson clonality was computed per sample as the square root of Simpson's diversity index over productive rearrangements. TCRdb's version of the immuneACCESS table is confined to in-frame rearrangements and falls short of the full clone set. An unresolved V gene accounts for under half of the shortfall where checked; the remainder is of unknown origin. V, J and clone size were drawn from that table, and D and trimming were deduced from the DNA. This sample is represented by under 200,000 clones; about 80% of them were singletons. Clones ranked in the top ten supply more than 5.5% of the sample.

This sample is part of a study of blood T cell repertoires in COVID-19 (dated by TCRdb to between 2020 and 2021). At the level of the whole study: Samples covering the acute and convalescent phases of COVID-19 were provided by collaborators in the United States, Italy and Spain. The dataset comprised deeply sampled blood TCRbeta repertoires from subjects exposed to, actively infected with, or recovered from COVID-19. Where HLA class I and class II types were available, the types were taken from metadata supplied by the sample provider, not from assay-based typing. The repertoires were released in a freely available public database meant as a resource for research on the immune response to SARS-CoV-2. A de-identified subject ID, COVID-19 status, age in years and sex were almost always included in the sample metadata. Samples were obtained from the ongoing ImmuneRACE study (first 160 participants) and from about 1,300 subjects provided by 6 global collaborators. The prospective study material was composed of cDNA or gDNA derived from T cells, B-cell-depleted T cells, or PBMCs. Broad study findings and their caveats: The amount of clinical and demographic metadata varied by source and participant and was provided uncurated.

Participants in the prospective study were enrolled through a virtual design, were aged roughly 18 to 100 years, and lived in fewer than 30 United States geographic areas. Cohort assignment in the prospective study relied on participant-reported clinical history from a screening survey and a study questionnaire. For ImmuneRACE Cohort 3, a participant was defined as recovered based on two consecutive negative NP/OP PCR tests, clearance by a healthcare professional, or resolution of symptoms. In the prospective study, whole blood, serum and a nasopharyngeal or oropharyngeal swab were collected from each participant by mobile phlebotomists. Over a roughly two-month period, participants in the prospective study had the option of providing additional blood draws and questionnaires. Prospective study blood samples were shipped either frozen or at room temperature before DNA extraction. A distance of 16 bases separates the germline ends of V and J, which lose 3 bases and 10 bases respectively. Including cysteine and phenylalanine, the CDR3 has 14 amino acids. The kept DNA is CDR3 alone, 42 bases in frame from the first base. Via the germline V gene, CDR1 is MNHNS and CDR2 SASEGT.

The sequenced sample was PBMCs or T cells enriched from blood (not recorded which). The sequence was obtained from a man between 50 and 59 years old who had recovered from COVID-19. The chain uses TRBV6-1 and TRBJ1-3; TRBD1 is a possible D gene, resting on 6 matching bases. The DNA sequence is given as TGTGCCAGCAGTGATGGTACAGGGAGAACGACCATATATTTT. This codes for CASSDGTGRTTIYF.